The rows below give T cell receptor beta chains drawn from one sample of a study of T-cell memory formation after mild COVID-19. Each CDR3 protein gets one entry after TCRdb re-called the 5' RACE reads with MiXCR. This sample yields 140,000 to 150,000 distinct CDR3 sequences, of which about 6% are seen a single time; around 1.9% belongs to the top ten. Sequenced material: PBMCs or a T cell subset sorted from them (not recorded which). Source of these receptors: an adult woman who had mild COVID-19 (a few samples of this study predate the infection). Cell type and time point are not known. Each CDR3 is given with its conserved first and last residue. D genes are given only for firm matches. Expanded clones are given a class, and other clones once, few, many or no size at all.

j_gene: TRBJ2-2; d_gene: TRBD2; abundance: few; v_gene: TRBV6-5; CDR3aa: CASSTRGVGGTGELFF; CDR3nt: TGTGCCAGCAGTACCCGGGGTGTCGGGGGGACCGGGGAGCTGTTTTTT
j_gene: TRBJ2-3; d_gene: NA; abundance: NA; v_gene: TRBV12-3/TRBV12-4; CDR3aa: CASSIHLVGQTDTQYF; CDR3nt: TGTGCCAGCAGCATACATCTTGTAGGACAGACAGATACGCAGTATTTT
j_gene: TRBJ2-3; d_gene: NA; abundance: few; v_gene: TRBV6-5; CDR3aa: CASSSREGADTQYF; CDR3nt: TGTGCCAGCAGCTCTAGGGAGGGGGCAGATACGCAGTATTTT
j_gene: TRBJ2-7; d_gene: TRBD1; abundance: NA; v_gene: TRBV10-3; CDR3aa: CAIRADRGRPYEQYF; CDR3nt: TGTGCCATCAGAGCAGACAGGGGTCGCCCCTACGAGCAGTACTTC
j_gene: TRBJ2-1; d_gene: NA; abundance: once; v_gene: TRBV29-1; CDR3aa: CSVVWGNAYNEQFF; CDR3nt: TGCAGCGTTGTTTGGGGTAATGCCTACAATGAGCAGTTCTTC
j_gene: TRBJ1-3; d_gene: TRBD1; abundance: NA; v_gene: TRBV4-1; CDR3aa: CASSPEGQSSGNTIYF; CDR3nt: TGCGCCAGCAGCCCCGAGGGACAGAGCTCTGGAAACACCATATATTTT
j_gene: TRBJ2-2; d_gene: TRBD2; abundance: many; v_gene: TRBV7-2; CDR3aa: CASSFLQLARNTGELFF; CDR3nt: TGTGCCAGCAGCTTTCTACAACTAGCGCGGAACACCGGGGAGCTGTTTTTT
j_gene: TRBJ2-1; d_gene: NA; abundance: many; v_gene: TRBV20-1; CDR3aa: CSALTRVHEQFF; CDR3nt: TGCAGTGCTTTAACCAGGGTCCATGAGCAGTTCTTC
j_gene: TRBJ2-5; d_gene: NA; abundance: many; v_gene: TRBV11-1; CDR3aa: CASSVYLATETQYF; CDR3nt: TGTGCCAGCAGCGTATACCTAGCGACCGAGACCCAGTACTTC
j_gene: TRBJ1-1; d_gene: NA; abundance: NA; v_gene: TRBV5-6; CDR3aa: CASSLTSRGGYQTTEAFF; CDR3nt: TGTGCCAGCAGCTTGACCTCACGGGGGGGCTACCAAACCACTGAAGCTTTCTTT
j_gene: TRBJ2-5; d_gene: TRBD1; abundance: few; v_gene: TRBV6-5; CDR3aa: CASSSRDRGGETQYF; CDR3nt: TGTGCCAGCAGTTCAAGGGACAGGGGAGGAGAGACCCAGTACTTC
j_gene: TRBJ2-3; d_gene: NA; abundance: NA; v_gene: TRBV6-1; CDR3aa: CASSDRGPDTQYF; CDR3nt: TGTGCCAGCAGTGACAGGGGTCCAGATACGCAGTATTTT
j_gene: TRBJ1-2; d_gene: NA; abundance: many; v_gene: TRBV12-3/TRBV12-4; CDR3aa: CASSPDPFRGYTF; CDR3nt: TGTGCCAGCAGTCCGGACCCATTCAGGGGCTACACCTTC
j_gene: TRBJ2-5; d_gene: TRBD2; abundance: many; v_gene: TRBV4-2; CDR3aa: CASSQQTSGGPLKTQYF; CDR3nt: TGTGCCAGCAGCCAACAGACTAGCGGGGGACCTTTGAAGACCCAGTACTTC
j_gene: TRBJ2-7; d_gene: NA; abundance: NA; v_gene: TRBV7-9; CDR3aa: CASSLAPLAYEQYF; CDR3nt: TGTGCCAGCAGCTTAGCGCCCTTAGCCTACGAGCAGTACTTC
j_gene: TRBJ1-1; d_gene: TRBD1; abundance: medium-sized; v_gene: TRBV12-3/TRBV12-4; CDR3aa: CASSLALGQGYTEAFF; CDR3nt: TGTGCCAGCAGCCTGGCTCTAGGACAGGGGTACACTGAAGCTTTCTTT
j_gene: TRBJ1-2; d_gene: NA; abundance: few; v_gene: TRBV3-1; CDR3aa: CASSHGQPSYGYTF; CDR3nt: TGTGCCAGCAGCCACGGACAGCCAAGCTATGGCTACACCTTC
j_gene: TRBJ2-3; d_gene: NA; abundance: few; v_gene: TRBV29-1; CDR3aa: CSATRVSTDTQYF; CDR3nt: TGCAGCGCGACCAGGGTTTCCACAGATACGCAGTATTTT
j_gene: TRBJ2-1; d_gene: TRBD1; abundance: many; v_gene: TRBV11-3; CDR3aa: CASSFGQGSNEQFF; CDR3nt: TGTGCCAGCAGCTTTGGACAGGGGAGCAATGAGCAGTTCTTC
j_gene: TRBJ2-4; d_gene: NA; abundance: NA; v_gene: TRBV15; CDR3aa: CATKAGYGSKNIQYF; CDR3nt: TGTGCCACCAAGGCAGGGTACGGGTCCAAAAACATTCAGTACTTC
j_gene: TRBJ1-1; d_gene: NA; abundance: NA; v_gene: TRBV27; CDR3aa: CASSLRQRKNTEAFF; CDR3nt: TGTGCCAGCAGTTTACGGCAGCGAAAGAACACTGAAGCTTTCTTT
j_gene: TRBJ2-7; d_gene: NA; abundance: few; v_gene: TRBV18; CDR3aa: CASSPPDYRYEQYF; CDR3nt: TGTGCCAGCTCACCACCAGATTACCGCTACGAGCAGTACTTC
j_gene: TRBJ1-1; d_gene: TRBD1; abundance: few; v_gene: TRBV3-1; CDR3aa: CASSPGTGWDTEAFF; CDR3nt: TGTGCCAGCAGCCCCGGGACAGGGTGGGACACTGAAGCTTTCTTT
j_gene: TRBJ1-2; d_gene: NA; abundance: few; v_gene: TRBV29-1; CDR3aa: CSAGTPNYGYTF; CDR3nt: TGCAGCGCAGGGACACCGAACTATGGCTACACCTTC
j_gene: TRBJ1-1; d_gene: NA; abundance: many; v_gene: TRBV6-6; CDR3aa: CASSYSVSEAFF; CDR3nt: TGTGCCAGCAGTTACTCGGTTTCCGAAGCTTTCTTT
j_gene: TRBJ2-1; d_gene: NA; abundance: few; v_gene: TRBV19; CDR3aa: CASSMGRAYNEQFF; CDR3nt: TGTGCCAGTAGTATGGGGCGGGCTTACAATGAGCAGTTCTTC
j_gene: TRBJ2-5; d_gene: NA; abundance: many; v_gene: TRBV14; CDR3aa: CASSPGRDRTQYF; CDR3nt: TGTGCCAGCAGCCCCGGCAGAGATAGGACCCAGTACTTC
j_gene: TRBJ2-1; d_gene: NA; abundance: many; v_gene: TRBV9; CDR3aa: CASSVEGGQANEQFF; CDR3nt: TGTGCCAGCAGCGTAGAAGGGGGGCAAGCGAATGAGCAGTTCTTC
j_gene: TRBJ2-6; d_gene: NA; abundance: few; v_gene: TRBV29-1; CDR3aa: CSTSTGSAANVLTF; CDR3nt: TGCAGCACCTCAACAGGGTCTGCGGCCAACGTCCTGACTTTC
j_gene: TRBJ2-2; d_gene: NA; abundance: few; v_gene: TRBV6-5; CDR3aa: CASSYHEGSTGELFF; CDR3nt: TGTGCCAGCAGTTACCATGAGGGGTCCACCGGGGAGCTGTTTTTT
j_gene: TRBJ1-1; d_gene: TRBD1; abundance: NA; v_gene: TRBV4-1; CDR3aa: CASSQGQGSGTEAFF; CDR3nt: TGCGCCAGCAGCCAGGGACAGGGCAGCGGAACTGAAGCTTTCTTT